A single sample is the source of the 23 T cell receptor beta chains below, sequenced in a study of human T cells and chemical hapten exposure. Time point of the sample: patch test 2, 6 weeks after DPC sensitization. Specified treatment: therapeutic diphenylcyclopropenone sensitization with weekly scalp DPC. TCRdb fed the RACE reads into MiXCR, producing one record per CDR3 protein. The sample shows approximately 80,000 distinct CDR3 sequences, more than 9% of them seen only once. The sequencing used whole blood, collected in connection with sensitization to the hapten diphenylcyclopropenone (DPC). The receptors here all came from a woman between 45 and 65 years old with alopecia areata. Some clones in this sample may be carry-over from other donors' samples.

This clonotype was counted ten times or more. The chain links TRBV4-3 to TRBJ1-1; 8 bases are a match to TRBD1. The CDR3 is 15 residues long. The V gene's germline CDR1 is LGHNA and CDR2 YSLEER. Losses at the gene ends were 0 bases for V and 0 bases for J; bases not matched to a gene: 0. DNA of the CDR3: TGCGCCAGCAGCCAAGAACAGGGGGTGAACACTGAAGCTTTCTTT. Its protein product is CASSQEQGVNTEAFF.

This clonotype was observed many times. The V and J genes are TRBV7-9 and TRBJ1-1; the D is unclear. This CDR3 contains 16 residues. V was cut by 3 bases and J by 7 bases, with 21 bases left in between. Germline V lookup: CDR1 SEHNR, CDR2 FQNEAQ (reference sequence). DNA for the CDR3: TGTGCCAGCAGCTTTTTTGATGTGAAGGGCTCTTATGAAGCTTTCTTT. This encodes CASSFFDVKGSYEAFF.

This clonotype appeared a few times. This chain uses TRBV6-6 with TRBJ2-3, with D perhaps TRBD1 (5 bases). Trimming pared 8 bases from V and 1 base from J, leaving 13 bases between. The CDR3 spans 14 residues. In germline, CDR1 is MNHNY, CDR2 SVGAGI (reference sequence). DNA for the CDR3: TGTGCCAGCGCTAGAACAGGCCGCACAGATACGCAGTATTTT. Protein product: CASARTGRTDTQYF.

This clonotype has ten or more counts. This sequence joins TRBV11-2 and TRBJ1-1, with D perhaps matching TRBD1 (6 bases). This CDR3 contains 15 residues. Germline V CDR1 and CDR2: SGHAT, FQNNGV. The germline V and J ends were trimmed by 4 bases and 2 bases, with 14 bases remaining between them. The CDR3 region is CASSSQGSANTEAFF. The CDR3, as DNA: TGTGCCAGCAGCTCGCAGGGGAGTGCCAACACTGAAGCTTTCTTT.

In its sample, this clonotype was seen many times. The V and J genes are TRBV27 and TRBJ2-7; 10 bases are shared with TRBD2. The CDR3 spans 16 residues. Germline V gene data show CDR1 as MNHEY and CDR2 as SMNVEV (reference sequence). The V and J ends lost 3 bases and 1 base, in that order; junction bases with no gene match: 6. This CDR3 reads CASSFSSGSFSYEQYF. DNA for the CDR3: TGTGCCAGCAGTTTCTCTAGCGGGAGTTTTTCCTACGAGCAGTACTTC.

The rearrangement uses TRBV28 and TRBJ1-6; TRBD1 matches at 7 bases. CDR1 is MDHEN and CDR2 is SYDVKM in the germline V gene. The CDR3 covers 15 residues. With 3 bases clipped from V and 6 bases from J, the junction kept 5 bases outside the gene matches. The DNA of the CDR3 is TGTGCCAGCAGTTTCGATAACAGGGGTAATTCACCCCTCCACTTT. Its protein product is CASSFDNRGNSPLHF.

This clonotype has ten or more counts. The chain links TRBV5-4 to TRBJ2-7; 9 nucleotides match TRBD1. J gave up 1 base and V 4 bases, and 3 bases lay outside the gene matches. CDR1 and CDR2 from the germline V gene are SGHNT and YYREEE (reference sequence). The CDR3 runs to 14 residues. The CDR3 spells CASSAGTGSYEQYF. DNA for the CDR3: TGTGCCAGCAGCGCGGGGACAGGGTCCTACGAGCAGTACTTC. Variable domain in full (rest from reference TRBV5-4 and TRBJ2-7): ETGVTQSPTHLIKTRGQQVTLRCSSQSGHNTVSWYQQALGQGPQFIFQYYREEENGRGNFPPRFSGLQFPNYSSELNVNALELDDSALYLCASSAGTGSYEQYFGPGTRLTVT.

This clonotype has just a few counts. V and J are TRBV5-1 and TRBJ2-7; the D is unclear. The V gene lost 7 bases and the J gene lost 2 bases, with 7 bases spanning the gap. This CDR3 has 11 residues. Germline-derived CDR1 and CDR2 are SGHRS and YFSETQ. CDR3 sequence (DNA): TGCGCCAGCCGGTCAGCCTACGAGCAGTACTTC. Its translation is CASRSAYEQYF.

In DNA form, the CDR3 reads TGTGCCAGCTCAAAACCAGGGATTTCCGTGCAGTTCTTC. Translated: CASSKPGISVQFF. This chain joins TRBV6-5 and TRBJ2-1; possible D gene TRBD1, 5 bases. Between the trimmed V and J ends, which lost 8 bases and 12 bases, there was a span of 20 bases. Germline V CDR1 and CDR2: MNHEY, SVGAGI. CDR3 length: 13 residues.

This clonotype has at least ten counts. The genes are TRBV4-3 and TRBJ2-7; either TRBD1 or TRBD2 may supply D (5 bases each). Trimming cost V 1 base and J 4 bases, with 14 bases left between them. Germline V gene lookup returns CDR1 LGHNA and CDR2 YSLEER. This CDR3 contains 15 residues. The CDR3 here is CASSQVYGAGYEQYF. For the CDR3, the DNA is TGCGCCAGCAGCCAAGTGTACGGGGCTGGGTACGAGCAGTACTTC.

This clonotype was picked up a small number of times. The chain links TRBV20-1 to TRBJ1-3; 7 nucleotides line up with TRBD1. The CDR3 has 13 residues. The trim removed 6 bases at V and 2 bases at J, leaving 4 bases unmatched. Looked up from germline, CDR1 is DFQATT and CDR2 is SNEGSKA (reference sequence). CDR3 protein: CSATGEAGNTIYF. CDR3 sequence (DNA): TGCAGTGCCACAGGGGAGGCTGGAAACACCATATATTTT.

The CDR3 reads CASSLRTGVGYTF. Here the CDR3 DNA reads TGTGCCAGCAGTTTAAGGACAGGGGTTGGCTACACCTTC. V gene TRBV27 combines with J gene TRBJ1-2; 9 positions agree with TRBD1. The length of the CDR3 is 13 residues. The V segment lost 2 bases and the J segment 7 bases; nucleotides outside the gene matches: 2. Germline V gene lookup returns CDR1 MNHEY and CDR2 SMNVEV (reference sequence).

The rearrangement links TRBV18 to TRBJ2-1; a possible D gene is TRBD2 (6 bases). The CDR3 covers 13 residues. The germline gives CDR1 KGHSH, CDR2 LQKENI. Between the trimmed V and J ends, which lost 5 bases and 6 bases, there was a span of 11 bases. The CDR3 spells CASSFGGSNEQFF. The CDR3 nucleotides are TGTGCCAGCTCATTTGGGGGGTCCAATGAGCAGTTCTTC.

This chain uses TRBV18 with TRBJ2-2; unclear D gene. The CDR3 runs 13 residues. The ends were cut back, 5 bases at V and 3 bases at J, with 7 bases in the middle. Per germline, CDR1 KGHSH and CDR2 LQKENI. The CDR3 nucleotides are TGTGCCAGCTCAACCACGGACACCGGGGAGCTGTTTTTT. It yields the protein CASSTTDTGELFF. Full variable domain (outside the CDR3, taken from reference TRBV18 and TRBJ2-2): NAGVMQNPRHLVRRRGQEARLRCSPMKGHSHVYWYRQLPEEGLKFMVYLQKENIIDESGMPKERFSAEFPKEGPSILRIQQVVRGDSAAYFCASSTTDTGELFFGEGSRLTVL.

The sample holds a few counts of this clonotype. This rearrangement joins TRBV6-2 or TRBV6-3 to TRBJ2-7; TRBD1 aligns across 8 bases. The CDR3 is made up of 14 amino acids. V was clipped by 6 bases and J by 3 bases; unmatched bases: 7. CDR1 is MNHEY and CDR2 is SVGEGT in the germline V gene. The CDR3, as DNA: TGTGCCAGCAGGCTCGGACAGGGTTTCTACGAGCAGTACTTC. Translated: CASRLGQGFYEQYF.

This clonotype came up many times. V is TRBV19 and J is TRBJ2-3; D not certain. V dropped 4 bases and J dropped 2 bases, with 1 base sitting between them. The CDR3 is 11 residues long. CDR1 is LNHDA and CDR2 is SQIVND in the germline V gene (reference sequence). CDR3 protein: CASSNTDTQYF. CDR3 DNA sequence: TGTGCCAGTAGTAACACAGATACGCAGTATTTT.

This clonotype appeared once. A much larger clonotype is one base distant, so this may be a read error. This sequence joins TRBV3-1 and TRBJ2-2; D is undetermined. The germline V gene encodes CDR1 LGHDT and CDR2 YNNKEL (reference sequence). The CDR3 consists of 15 residues. V shed 2 bases and J shed 7 bases, with 14 bases lying between them. The CDR3 sequence: CASSQKGRYSGELFF. As DNA, the CDR3 is TGTGCCAGCAGCCAAAAGGGCCGCTACAGCGGGGAGCTGTTTTTT. Full variable domain (rest looked up from reference TRBV3-1 and TRBJ2-2): DTAVSQTPKYLVTQMGNDKSIKCEQNLGHDTMYWYKQDSKKFLKIMFSYNNKELIINETVPNRFSPKSPDKAHLNLHINSLELGDSAVYFCASSQKGRYSGELFFGEGSRLTVL.

This clonotype was observed at least ten times. This chain links TRBV18 with TRBJ2-7; 14 bases line up with TRBD2. Germline loops: CDR1 KGHSH, CDR2 LQKENI. CDR3 length: 17 amino acids. Trimming at V came to 4 bases and at J to 4 bases, leaving 9 bases not matched to a gene. For the CDR3, the DNA is TGTGCCAGCTCACGTACTCCGGGACTAGCGGGAGTATACGAGCAGTACTTC. Its translation is CASSRTPGLAGVYEQYF.

The V gene is TRBV20-1, the J gene TRBJ2-1; the match to TRBD2 covers 11 bases. This CDR3 has 15 amino acids. V dropped 1 base and J dropped 4; count of bases not matched to a gene: 3. CDR1 is DFQATT, CDR2 SNEGSKA, per germline (reference sequence). The CDR3 reads CSARVGLAEYNEQFF. CDR3 nucleotide sequence: TGCAGTGCTAGAGTGGGACTAGCGGAATACAATGAGCAGTTCTTC.

The rearrangement joins TRBV20-1 to TRBJ2-1, with D possibly being TRBD2 (6 bases). CDR1 DFQATT and CDR2 SNEGSKA come from the germline V gene (reference sequence). Deletions cut 6 bases from V and 8 bases from J, with 14 bases between. CDR3 size: 12 residues. CDR3 loop: CSAEVPSDEQFF. The CDR3 DNA follows: TGCAGTGCCGAAGTCCCTAGCGATGAGCAGTTCTTC.

V usage is TRBV6-1 and J usage is TRBJ2-1; TRBD2 aligns across 13 bases. The V and J ends lost 4 bases and 4 bases, in that order; junction bases with no gene match: 1. Germline CDR1 is MNHNS and CDR2 is SASEGT. This CDR3 region has 15 residues. The CDR3 DNA follows: TGTGCCAGCAGTGGACTAGCGGGAGGATACAATGAGCAGTTCTTC. Its translation is CASSGLAGGYNEQFF.

The chain employs TRBV30 and TRBJ2-7; 9 bases line up with TRBD1. This CDR3 contains 14 residues. J gave up 1 base and V 3 bases, and 4 bases lay outside the gene matches. Germline assignment: CDR1 GTSNPN and CDR2 SVGIG (reference sequence). The CDR3 DNA follows: TGTGCCTGGAGGGGACAGGGTGTATCCTACGAGCAGTACTTC. Amino acids: CAWRGQGVSYEQYF.

This clonotype was found many times. V and J are TRBV20-1 and TRBJ1-1; the D is unclear. This CDR3 contains 12 residues. Looked up from germline, CDR1 is DFQATT and CDR2 is SNEGSKA (reference sequence). Trimming took 3 bases from V and 1 from J, leaving 6 bases between them. The CDR3 sequence: CSASSWNTEAFF. In DNA, the CDR3 is TGCAGTGCTAGCTCTTGGAACACTGAAGCTTTCTTT.